This T cell receptor (beta chain) was sequenced for a study of a mutant IDH1 vaccine in newly diagnosed glioma. The wider study: Vaccination was launched 4-6 weeks after radiotherapy alone, or with temozolomide cycles. Treated patients, approximately 62% male and 37.5% female, averaged approximately 40 years of age.

Germline V lookup: CDR1 MGHRA, CDR2 YSYEKL. Trimming removed 0 bases from V and 0 bases from J, with 7 bases in between. There are 15 residues in the CDR3. Documented time point: week 11, during vaccination. In the vaccine, a single dose held 300 ug of the mutant IDH1 20-mer peptide, along with topical imiquimod. In every donor, the tumor was a new WHO grade 3 or 4 IDH1-mutant, ATRX-lost astrocytoma. TCRdb's table, derived via immunoSEQ multiplex PCR, lists solely in-frame clones and lacks some. The data contain some 59,000 clones, about 89% of them seen just once; the ten biggest clones take up more than 1.5%. The sample holds a few counts of this clone. Its antigen is not identified.

The chain joins TRBV4-1 to TRBJ2-3; D uncertain. The sequencing used PBMCs, collected from a glioma patient whose treatment included an IDH1 peptide vaccine. The clonotype was recovered from a man aged 40-49 years with glioma. The CDR3 DNA reads as TGCGCCAGCAGCCAAGATCGCGACAGCACAGATACGCAGTATTTT. It encodes CASSQDRDSTDTQYF.